This T cell receptor (beta chain) is drawn from a study of lymphopenia after photon versus proton radiotherapy. Overall study findings and caveats: Under photons, naive T cells and diversity fell while effector/memory populations rose. Oligoclonal CD8+ Temra expansion after nadir drove photon patients' diversity drop.

Germline V gene data show CDR1 as MNHEY and CDR2 as SMNVEV (reference sequence). The CDR3 is made up of 14 amino acids. The V end lost 6 bases, the J end lost 5 bases, and 16 bases lay between the germline ends. The protocol was immunoSEQ multiplex PCR, while the TCRdb copy is restricted to in-frame clones and leaves out a portion. The table shows thousands of clones, with about 90% occurring only once. On this clone itself: Its specificity is unknown.

The TCR sequence derives from an older man with cholangiocarcinoma. Specimen: peripheral blood, collected from a patient treated with photon-based radiotherapy. The chain has TRBV27 and TRBJ2-5, with D unclear. CDR3 region: CASRRLTGLETQYF. In DNA, the CDR3 is TGTGCCAGCAGGCGGCTGACTGGCCTCGAGACCCAGTACTTC.